This T cell receptor (beta chain) was captured in a study of cytomegalovirus exposure and HLA in healthy donors. Looked up from germline, CDR1 is MNHNS and CDR2 is SASEGT. The CDR3 consists of 16 residues. The germline V and J ends were trimmed by 2 bases and 0 bases, with 14 bases remaining between them. PCR primers comprised 60 Vbeta and 13 Jbeta primers. TCRdb's copy holds only in-frame clones and misses some; the assay was immunoSEQ multiplex PCR. The table lists over 80,000 clones, 70% to 80% of them singletons. Sequenced input: PBMCs. This receptor was obtained from a man aged 55 to 70 in good health and CMV-seropositive. This chain connects TRBV6-1 to TRBJ2-7; perhaps TRBD1 as D (5 bases). CDR3 sequence (DNA): TGTGCCAGCAGTGAAAAAACAGGCCTGGGCTCCTACGAGCAGTACTTC. Encoded protein: CASSEKTGLGSYEQYF.